The TCR beta chain under discussion was sequenced for a study of cytomegalovirus exposure and HLA in healthy donors. Deletions cut 0 bases from V and 4 bases from J, with 9 bases between. Germline V gives CDR1 SGHTA, CDR2 FQGNSA. This CDR3 has 14 amino acids. The PCR had 60 Vbeta and 13 Jbeta primers. Sequencing used immunoSEQ multiplex PCR; TCRdb keeps in-frame clones, though not all of them. The sample shows almost 200,000 clones, approximately 79% of them seen only once. This clonotype originated in a woman in her 30s in good health and CMV-seropositive. The chain couples TRBV7-2 to TRBJ1-2; D remains unclear. The sample comprised PBMCs. CDR3 residues: CASSLAEAAYGYTF. The CDR3 nucleotides read TGTGCCAGCAGCTTAGCGGAGGCAGCCTATGGCTACACCTTC.